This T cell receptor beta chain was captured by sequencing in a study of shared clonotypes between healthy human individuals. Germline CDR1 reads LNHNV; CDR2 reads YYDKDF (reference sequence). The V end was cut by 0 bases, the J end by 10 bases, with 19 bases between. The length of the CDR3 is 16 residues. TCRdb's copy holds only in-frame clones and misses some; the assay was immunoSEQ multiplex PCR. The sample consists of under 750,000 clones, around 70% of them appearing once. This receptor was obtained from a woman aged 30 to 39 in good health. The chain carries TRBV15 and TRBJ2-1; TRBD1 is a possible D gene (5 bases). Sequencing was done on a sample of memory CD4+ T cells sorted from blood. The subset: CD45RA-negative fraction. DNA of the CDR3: TGTGCCACCAGCAGAGATTTGGGGCCGGCTCCTCGGGAGCAGTTCTTC. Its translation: CATSRDLGPAPREQFF.